Reported below is one T cell receptor beta chain. These data are taken from a study of blood T cell repertoires in COVID-19. Turning to the study itself: Both acute and convalescent COVID-19 samples were obtained from the United States, Italy and Spain. PBMCs, B-cell-depleted T cells, or T cells provided the cDNA or gDNA that made up the material.

Study processing details: Reference gene primers were amplified, and this amplification served to estimate nucleated cell counts. The data were produced by immunoSEQ multiplex PCR, yet TCRdb's version contains in-frame clones alone and is incomplete. The V and J calls and clone size were taken over from that table, and D and trimming were inferred from the DNA. The data hold 95,000 to 110,000 clones, with approximately 91% observed a single time. V lost 3 bases, J lost 6 bases, and 4 bases stayed unmatched. The germline CDR1 and CDR2 sequences are SGHTA and FQGNSA. The CDR3 covers 15 residues. Input material: peripheral blood. The rearrangement links TRBV7-2 to TRBJ2-1; 11 bases are a match to TRBD2. The clonotype comes from a human donor in a cohort sampled during active COVID-19. The CDR3: CASSFTSGSVNEQFF. In nucleotides, the CDR3 is TGTGCCAGCAGCTTCACTAGCGGGAGCGTCAATGAGCAGTTCTTC.